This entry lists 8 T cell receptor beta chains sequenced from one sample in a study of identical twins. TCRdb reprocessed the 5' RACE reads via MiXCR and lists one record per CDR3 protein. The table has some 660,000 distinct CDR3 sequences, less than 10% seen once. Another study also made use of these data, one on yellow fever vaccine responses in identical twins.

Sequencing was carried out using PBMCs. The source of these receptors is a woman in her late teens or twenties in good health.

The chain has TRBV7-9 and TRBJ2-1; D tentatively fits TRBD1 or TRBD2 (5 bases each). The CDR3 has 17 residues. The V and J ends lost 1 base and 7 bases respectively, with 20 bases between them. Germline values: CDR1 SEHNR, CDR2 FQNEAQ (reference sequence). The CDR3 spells CASSLGDLGPRRNEQFF. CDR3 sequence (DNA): TGTGCCAGCAGCTTAGGAGATTTGGGACCGCGAAGGAATGAGCAGTTCTTC.

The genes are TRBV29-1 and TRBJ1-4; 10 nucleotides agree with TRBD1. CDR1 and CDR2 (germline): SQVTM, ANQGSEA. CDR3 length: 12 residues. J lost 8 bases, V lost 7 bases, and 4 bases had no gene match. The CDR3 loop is CSAGQGEEKLFF. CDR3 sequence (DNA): TGCAGCGCCGGACAGGGGGAGGAAAAACTGTTTTTT.

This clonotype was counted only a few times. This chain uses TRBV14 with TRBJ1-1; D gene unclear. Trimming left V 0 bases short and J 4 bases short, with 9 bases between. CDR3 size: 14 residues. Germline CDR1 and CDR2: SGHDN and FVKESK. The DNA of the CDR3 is TGTGCCAGCAGCCAAGAGGAGGTTTCCACTGAAGCTTTCTTT. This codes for CASSQEEVSTEAFF.

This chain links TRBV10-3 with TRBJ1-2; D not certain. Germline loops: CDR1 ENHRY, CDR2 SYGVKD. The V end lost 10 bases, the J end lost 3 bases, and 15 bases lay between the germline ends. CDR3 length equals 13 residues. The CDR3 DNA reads TGTGCCACCAGGAATCGGACGGACTATGGCTACACCTTC. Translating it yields CATRNRTDYGYTF.

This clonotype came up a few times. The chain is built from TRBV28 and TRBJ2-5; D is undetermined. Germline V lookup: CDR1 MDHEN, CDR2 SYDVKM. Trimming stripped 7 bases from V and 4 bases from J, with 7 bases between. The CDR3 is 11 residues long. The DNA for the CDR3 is TGTGCCAGCACCACCGGAGAGACCCAGTACTTC. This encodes CASTTGETQYF.

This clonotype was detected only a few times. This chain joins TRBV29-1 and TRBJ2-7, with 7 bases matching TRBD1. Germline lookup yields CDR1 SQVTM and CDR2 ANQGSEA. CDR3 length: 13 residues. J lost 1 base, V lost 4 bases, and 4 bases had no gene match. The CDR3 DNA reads TGCAGCGTTGGACAGGGCGTTTCCTACGAGCAGTACTTC. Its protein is CSVGQGVSYEQYF.

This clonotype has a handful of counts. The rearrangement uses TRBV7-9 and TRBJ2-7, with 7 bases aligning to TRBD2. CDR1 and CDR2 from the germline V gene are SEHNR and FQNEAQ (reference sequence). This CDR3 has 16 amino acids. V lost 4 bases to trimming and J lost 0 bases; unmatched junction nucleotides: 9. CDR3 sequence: CASSSGLGKHSYEQYF. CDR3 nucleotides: TGTGCCAGCAGCTCAGGACTAGGAAAACACTCCTACGAGCAGTACTTC.

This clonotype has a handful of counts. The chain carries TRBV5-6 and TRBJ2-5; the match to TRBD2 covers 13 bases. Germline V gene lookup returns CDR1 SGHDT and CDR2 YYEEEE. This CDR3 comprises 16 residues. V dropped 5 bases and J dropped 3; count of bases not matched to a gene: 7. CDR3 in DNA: TGTGCCAGCAGTTCCGGACTAGCGGGGGAGAAAGAGACCCAGTACTTC. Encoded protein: CASSSGLAGEKETQYF. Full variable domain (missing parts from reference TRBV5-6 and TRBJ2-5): DAGVTQSPTHLIKTRGQQVTLRCSPKSGHDTVSWYQQALGQGPQFIFQYYEEEERQRGNFPDRFSGHQFPNYSSELNVNALLLGDSALYLCASSSGLAGEKETQYFGPGTRLLVL.